The rows below give T cell receptor beta chains drawn from one sample of a study of T cells after yellow fever vaccination. TCRdb re-derived calls from the 5' RACE reads in MiXCR, one entry per CDR3 protein. The data contain hundreds of thousands of distinct CDR3 sequences, approximately 15% of them singletons. The sequencing here drew on PBMCs, taken on the day of the yellow fever booster vaccination. The receptor source for this set is a man aged 25-45 years who received the YFV17D yellow fever vaccine. Both conserved end residues are part of each CDR3. The D gene is left open where the match is weak. Some rows mark clone size as missing; the rest say once, few, many or name a class of expanded clone.

D gene	J gene	V gene	clone size	CDR3 protein	CDR3 DNA
-	TRBJ2-3	TRBV20-1	few	CSARDLRTSTDTQYF	TGCAGTGCTAGAGATCTGCGGACTAGCACAGATACGCAGTATTTT
-	TRBJ2-5	TRBV3-1	few	CASSEGGGKTQYF	TGTGCCAGCAGTGAGGGGGGGGGGAAGACCCAGTACTTC
TRBD1	TRBJ1-1	TRBV7-2	many	CASSRTGNAEAFF	TGTGCCAGCAGCCGGACAGGTAACGCTGAAGCTTTCTTT
-	TRBJ1-4	TRBV4-3	few	CASSQDPPGSANEKLFF	TGCGCCAGCAGCCAAGATCCTCCGGGGTCGGCTAATGAAAAACTGTTTTTT
-	TRBJ1-4	TRBV6-1	few	CASTPTYGAGANEKLFF	TGTGCCAGCACCCCAACGTACGGCGCGGGAGCTAATGAAAAACTGTTTTTT
TRBD2	TRBJ2-1	TRBV12-3/TRBV12-4	few	CASSPGAGAMVHEQFF	TGTGCCAGCAGCCCAGGAGCGGGAGCAATGGTCCATGAGCAGTTCTTC
-	TRBJ2-1	TRBV7-3	few	CASSLGGGPPDNEQFF	TGTGCCAGCAGCTTAGGTGGGGGCCCCCCGGACAATGAGCAGTTCTTC
-	TRBJ2-1	TRBV20-1	few	CSRVRSNEQFF	TGCAGTCGAGTCAGGAGCAATGAGCAGTTCTTC
TRBD1	TRBJ1-1	TRBV5-1	-	CASGGQGGHEAFF	TGCGCCAGCGGGGGACAGGGCGGGCATGAAGCTTTCTTT
-	TRBJ2-2	TRBV29-1	few	CSVQRPPLGELFF	TGCAGCGTCCAAAGACCCCCGCTCGGGGAGCTGTTTTTT
-	TRBJ2-1	TRBV18	-	CASSPFDSSYNEQFF	TGTGCCAGCTCACCTTTCGATAGCTCCTACAATGAGCAGTTCTTC
-	TRBJ1-4	TRBV20-1	few	CSAGKASTTNEKLFF	TGCAGTGCTGGGAAAGCCAGTACAACTAATGAAAAACTGTTTTTT
-	TRBJ2-2	TRBV2	few	CASRGTSNTGELFF	TGTGCCAGCAGAGGGACGAGTAACACCGGGGAGCTGTTTTTT
-	TRBJ2-1	TRBV3-1	-	CASSQDLKNEQFF	TGTGCCAGCAGCCAAGATCTAAAAAATGAGCAGTTCTTC
-	TRBJ1-1	TRBV6-1	-	CASRSVAGLMNTEAFF	TGTGCCAGCAGAAGCGTGGCAGGGCTCATGAACACTGAAGCTTTCTTT
-	TRBJ2-2	TRBV11-2	few	CASSYQGGGTGELFF	TGTGCCAGCAGCTACCAAGGGGGGGGCACCGGGGAGCTGTTTTTT
-	TRBJ2-1	TRBV7-2	few	CASSTRGPQEQFF	TGTGCCAGCAGCACCCGGGGGCCCCAGGAGCAGTTCTTC
TRBD2	TRBJ2-1	TRBV27	-	CATSGTSAVWQFF	TGTGCCACCTCCGGGACTAGCGCGGTTTGGCAGTTCTTC
-	TRBJ1-5	TRBV19	-	CASSDPLNYQPQHF	TGTGCCAGTAGTGACCCCCTGAATTATCAGCCCCAGCATTTT
-	TRBJ2-1	TRBV20-1	-	CSARDPASSYNEQFF	TGCAGTGCTAGAGACCCGGCGAGCTCCTACAATGAGCAGTTCTTC
-	TRBJ1-4	TRBV12-3/TRBV12-4	few	CASSFGTANEKLFF	TGTGCCAGCAGTTTCGGGACCGCTAATGAAAAACTGTTTTTT
TRBD2	TRBJ2-2	TRBV10-3	few	CAISELAGKTNTGELFF	TGTGCCATCAGTGAACTAGCGGGGAAAACGAACACCGGGGAGCTGTTTTTT
-	TRBJ1-3	TRBV6-2/TRBV6-3	-	CASTRVSVSGNTIYF	TGTGCCAGCACCCGAGTATCCGTTTCTGGAAACACCATATATTTT
-	TRBJ2-7	TRBV6-1	-	CASSIGTQTYEQYF	TGTGCCAGCAGTATCGGGACACAGACCTACGAGCAGTACTTC
-	TRBJ1-5	TRBV6-1	-	CASRITTTGLNQPQHF	TGTGCCAGCAGGATCACCACTACAGGGTTGAATCAGCCCCAGCATTTT
-	TRBJ2-3	TRBV12-3/TRBV12-4	few	CASSFTETGTDTQYF	TGTGCCAGCAGTTTTACTGAGACGGGCACAGATACGCAGTATTTT
TRBD2	TRBJ2-1	TRBV5-1	-	CASAGWEGVNNEQFF	TGCGCCAGCGCAGGTTGGGAGGGAGTGAATAATGAGCAGTTCTTC
TRBD1	TRBJ1-4	TRBV6-1	few	CASIRDRNEKLFF	TGTGCCAGCATCCGGGACAGGAATGAAAAACTGTTTTTT
-	TRBJ2-7	TRBV7-9	many	CASSQLSYEQYF	TGTGCCAGCAGCCAGCTATCGTACGAGCAGTACTTC
-	TRBJ2-5	TRBV18	-	CASSPLLTDQETQYF	TGTGCCAGCTCACCTTTATTGACAGACCAAGAGACCCAGTACTTC
-	TRBJ2-7	TRBV4-3	-	CASSQSRGIHEQYF	TGCGCCAGCAGCCAGTCCAGGGGAATCCACGAGCAGTACTTC
-	TRBJ2-3	TRBV20-1	few	CSARSVSEADTQYF	TGCAGTGCTAGGTCTGTTAGCGAAGCAGATACGCAGTATTTT
-	TRBJ2-2	TRBV18	many	CASSPSGNTGELFF	TGTGCCAGCTCACCCAGCGGGAACACCGGGGAGCTGTTTTTT
TRBD2	TRBJ2-2	TRBV9	few	CASSVDPGGDTGELFF	TGTGCCAGCAGCGTAGATCCGGGAGGGGACACCGGGGAGCTGTTTTTT
TRBD2	TRBJ2-3	TRBV3-1	few	CASSQEAGGGRDTQYF	TGTGCCAGCAGCCAAGAGGCGGGAGGCGGAAGGGATACGCAGTATTTT
-	TRBJ2-7	TRBV28	-	CATRIGRAYEQYF	TGTGCCACCCGGATAGGGCGGGCCTACGAGCAGTACTTC
-	TRBJ2-1	TRBV18	few	CASSPGGTYNEQFF	TGTGCCAGCTCACCAGGAGGTACTTACAATGAGCAGTTCTTC
TRBD1	TRBJ2-5	TRBV3-1	few	CASSRGPGQGQETQYF	TGTGCCAGCAGCAGAGGACCTGGACAGGGGCAAGAGACCCAGTACTTC
-	TRBJ2-7	TRBV5-1	few	CASSLAGTEGEQYF	TGCGCCAGCAGCTTGGCAGGGACCGAGGGCGAGCAGTACTTC
-	TRBJ1-5	TRBV4-3	-	CASSQDGTGRYNQPQHF	TGCGCCAGCAGCCAAGATGGTACAGGGAGGTACAATCAGCCCCAGCATTTT
-	TRBJ2-3	TRBV14	few	CASSQDVARKDTQYF	TGTGCCAGCAGCCAAGATGTGGCTAGAAAAGATACGCAGTATTTT
TRBD1	TRBJ2-7	TRBV7-2	-	CAAGTGWLDEQYF	TGTGCGGCAGGGACAGGGTGGTTGGACGAGCAGTACTTC
-	TRBJ2-7	TRBV11-2	few	CASSLETVFYKYF	TGTGCCAGCAGCTTAGAGACAGTTTTTTACAAGTACTTC
-	TRBJ2-5	TRBV7-6	-	CASSSYREETQYF	TGTGCCAGCAGCTCATACAGGGAAGAGACCCAGTACTTC
-	TRBJ2-1	TRBV20-1	-	CSALGGLINEQFF	TGCAGTGCTCTTGGCGGGTTAATCAATGAGCAGTTCTTC
TRBD1	TRBJ2-5	TRBV19	few	CASSTGTAETQYF	TGTGCCAGTAGTACCGGGACAGCAGAGACCCAGTACTTC
-	TRBJ2-1	TRBV27	-	CASSFGQLHNEQFF	TGTGCCAGCAGTTTCGGCCAACTCCACAATGAGCAGTTCTTC
TRBD1	TRBJ2-1	TRBV4-3	-	CASSQDDAGGQGIEQFF	TGCGCCAGCAGCCAAGATGACGCTGGAGGACAGGGGATCGAACAGTTCTTC
TRBD1	TRBJ2-7	TRBV11-3	few	CASSLERTGDEQYF	TGTGCCAGCAGCTTAGAGCGAACAGGGGACGAGCAGTACTTC
-	TRBJ2-1	TRBV5-1	few	CASRLYQANEQFF	TGCGCCAGCAGACTATATCAGGCCAATGAGCAGTTCTTC
-	TRBJ1-1	TRBV11-2	-	CASSLVRPEAFF	TGTGCCAGCAGCTTAGTAAGGCCTGAAGCTTTCTTT
TRBD2	TRBJ2-7	TRBV11-2	few	CASSSGGALYEQYF	TGTGCCAGCAGCTCCGGGGGGGCCCTCTACGAGCAGTACTTC
-	TRBJ2-5	TRBV20-1	-	CSARALDQETQYF	TGCAGTGCTAGGGCACTAGACCAAGAGACCCAGTACTTC
TRBD2	TRBJ2-3	TRBV7-3	few	CASSPSSGNTDTQYF	TGTGCCAGCAGTCCATCTAGCGGGAACACAGATACGCAGTATTTT
TRBD1	TRBJ2-7	TRBV7-8	many	CASSPGQGATYEQYF	TGTGCCAGCAGCCCGGGACAGGGGGCCACCTACGAGCAGTACTTC
-	TRBJ2-6	TRBV7-2	-	CASSPWTLSGANVLTF	TGTGCCAGCAGCCCTTGGACTCTCTCTGGGGCCAACGTCCTGACTTTC
TRBD1	TRBJ2-1	TRBV10-3	-	CAISETGGQGNEQFF	TGTGCCATCAGTGAGACCGGAGGACAGGGCAATGAGCAGTTCTTC
-	TRBJ1-4	TRBV11-2	-	CASRSPGLGEKLFF	TGTGCCAGCAGGTCTCCGGGCCTCGGGGAAAAACTGTTTTTT
TRBD2	TRBJ2-5	TRBV5-4	-	CASSTPRTSAETQYF	TGTGCCAGCAGCACACCCCGGACTAGCGCAGAGACCCAGTACTTC